This T cell receptor beta chain was found in a study of blood T cell repertoires in COVID-19. Original processing methods: Amplification of reference gene primers provided the estimated nucleated cell counts. Some clones are missing from TCRdb's copy, which holds only in-frame ones; the method was immunoSEQ multiplex PCR. V and J calls and clone size are as listed in that table; D and trimming were resolved from the DNA. The repertoire holds 150,000 to 200,000 clones, with roughly 80% as singletons. V shed 6 bases, J shed 11 bases, and the junction held 13 bases outside the gene matches. The CDR3 sequence is 15 residues long. The germline CDR1 and CDR2 sequences are MDHEN and SYDVKM.

The chain recombines TRBV28 with TRBJ1-1; 12 nucleotides agree with TRBD1. The TCR was taken from a woman between 35 and 50 years old with COVID-19, enrolled during active disease. The source material was peripheral blood. The CDR3 region is CASSELVGTGGRAFF. Here the CDR3 DNA reads TGTGCCAGCAGCGAGCTCGTAGGGACAGGGGGCAGGGCTTTCTTT.